What follows are 11 T cell receptor beta chains derived from one specimen sequenced in a study of shared T cell receptors in the human thymus. Clones were sequenced by immunoSEQ multiplex PCR, and TCRdb holds only the in-frame ones, with some missing. The data contain 600,000 to 900,000 clones, approximately 85% of them singletons. These data were also reused for a study on human thymus T cells.

Input material: thymocytes. The receptor source for this set is a girl less than two years old with a congenital heart defect.

The V gene is TRBV2, the J gene TRBJ2-7; a possible D gene is TRBD2 (6 bases). Looked up from germline, CDR1 is SNHLY and CDR2 is FYNNEI. This CDR3 has 15 residues. Deletions cut 4 bases from V and 2 bases from J, with 15 bases between. The CDR3 DNA reads TGTGCCAGCAGTGGGGGGGTCCTCCACGCCTACGAGCAGTACTTC. As protein: CASSGGVLHAYEQYF.

The V gene is TRBV9, the J gene TRBJ1-6, with D unclear. V was shortened by 4 bases and J by 0 bases, with 8 bases between the two germline ends. CDR1 and CDR2 from the germline V gene are SGDLS and YYNGEE. The CDR3 contains 15 residues. The CDR3 region has the DNA TGTGCCAGCAGCCCTCGGAGCTCCTATAATTCACCCCTCCACTTT. This encodes CASSPRSSYNSPLHF.

The V gene is TRBV30, the J gene TRBJ1-2; D might be TRBD1 (5 bases). CDR1 and CDR2 (germline): GTSNPN, SVGIG (reference sequence). This CDR3 contains 12 residues. CDR3 DNA sequence: TGTGCGAAAGGGGATCCTAACTATGGCTACACCTTC. Encoded protein: CAKGDPNYGYTF.

CDR3 nucleotides: TGTGCCAGCAGCGTAGAACCTAGCGGGGGGTTGAACACCGGGGAGCTGTTTTTT. Amino acids: CASSVEPSGGLNTGELFF. The chain uses TRBV9 and TRBJ2-2; 11 nucleotides align to TRBD2. Looked up from germline, CDR1 is SGDLS and CDR2 is YYNGEE. The CDR3 spans 18 residues. J lost 1 base, V lost 0 bases, and 5 bases had no gene match.

The V gene is TRBV28, the J gene TRBJ2-3; 9 nucleotides agree with TRBD1. The trim removed 10 bases at V and 1 base at J, leaving 3 bases unmatched. The CDR3 has 13 residues. The germline gives CDR1 MDHEN, CDR2 SYDVKM. CDR3 residues: CATGQGGTDTQYF. The DNA for the CDR3 is TGTGCCACGGGACAGGGAGGCACAGATACGCAGTATTTT.

This clone was seen a handful of times. The chain carries TRBV19 and TRBJ1-1; 10 bases agree with TRBD1. The CDR3 totals 17 residues. The V and J ends lost 2 bases and 1 base, in that order; junction bases with no gene match: 7. Germline CDR1 is LNHDA and CDR2 is SQIVND (reference sequence). CDR3 in amino acids: CASSICSDRGPNTEAFF. The CDR3 region has the DNA TGTGCCAGTAGTATATGTTCAGACAGGGGGCCGAACACTGAAGCTTTCTTT.

This clone has a handful of counts. The chain recombines TRBV4-1 with TRBJ2-1; maybe TRBD2 (6 bases). Germline CDR1 and CDR2: MGHRA and YSYEKL. The CDR3 extends over 15 amino acids. V dropped 0 bases and J dropped 10 bases, with 16 bases sitting between them. For the CDR3, the DNA is TGCGCCAGCAGCCAAGATAAAACCACTAGCAGGGAGCAGTTCTTC. Translated: CASSQDKTTSREQFF.

This clone was recorded a few times. This sequence joins TRBV2 and TRBJ1-5; D not certain. From germline, CDR1 is SNHLY and CDR2 FYNNEI. Deletions cut 3 bases from V and 0 bases from J, with 15 bases between. The length of the CDR3 is 17 residues. CDR3 sequence (DNA): TGTGCCAGCAGTGAGCCGAGACTGTTTTATAGCAATCAGCCCCAGCATTTT. This codes for CASSEPRLFYSNQPQHF.

V usage is TRBV5-1 and J usage is TRBJ2-3; no reliable D call. Germline values: CDR1 SGHRS, CDR2 YFSETQ. Trimming pared 0 bases from V and 4 bases from J, leaving 15 bases between. The CDR3 consists of 16 residues. CDR3 coding DNA: TGCGCCAGCAGCTTGGACCTGAGGAACCACCCAGATACGCAGTATTTT. It is translated as CASSLDLRNHPDTQYF.

V usage is TRBV19 and J usage is TRBJ1-5; the match to TRBD1 covers 7 bases. CDR1 LNHDA and CDR2 SQIVND come from the germline V gene (reference sequence). CDR3 length: 18 amino acids. The trim removed 2 bases at V and 4 bases at J, leaving 14 bases unmatched. CDR3 region: CASSIQVVRDSKNQPQHF. The CDR3 region has the DNA TGTGCCAGTAGTATACAGGTCGTACGGGACAGCAAAAATCAGCCCCAGCATTTT.

The chain has TRBV5-8 and TRBJ1-5; D remains unclear. V shed 4 bases and J shed 6 bases, with 11 bases lying between them. The CDR3 loop spans 13 amino acids. Per germline, CDR1 SGHTS and CDR2 YDEGEE. The CDR3 reads CASSQKPSQPQHF. The CDR3 nucleotides are TGTGCCAGCAGCCAGAAACCTAGTCAGCCCCAGCATTTT.